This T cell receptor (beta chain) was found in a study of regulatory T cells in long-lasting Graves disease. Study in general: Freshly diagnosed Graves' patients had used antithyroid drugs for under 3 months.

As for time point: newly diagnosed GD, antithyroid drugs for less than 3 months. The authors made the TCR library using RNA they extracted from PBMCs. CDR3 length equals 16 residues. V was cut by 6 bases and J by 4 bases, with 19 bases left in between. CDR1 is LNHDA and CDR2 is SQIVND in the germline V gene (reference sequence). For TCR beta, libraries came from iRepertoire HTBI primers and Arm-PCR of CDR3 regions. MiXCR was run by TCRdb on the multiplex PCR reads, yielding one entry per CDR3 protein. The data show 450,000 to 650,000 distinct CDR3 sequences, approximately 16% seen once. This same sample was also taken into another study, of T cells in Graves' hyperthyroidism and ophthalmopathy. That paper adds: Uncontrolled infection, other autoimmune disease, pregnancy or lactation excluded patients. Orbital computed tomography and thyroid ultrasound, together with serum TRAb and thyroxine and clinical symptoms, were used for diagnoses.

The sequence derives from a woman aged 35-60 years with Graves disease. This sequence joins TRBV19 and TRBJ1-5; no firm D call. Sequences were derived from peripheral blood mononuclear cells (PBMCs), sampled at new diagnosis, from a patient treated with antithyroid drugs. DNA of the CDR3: TGTGCCAGTAGCCTCCCCCCGGGTGGCTCTAATCAGCCCCAGCATTTT. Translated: CASSLPPGGSNQPQHF.